A single sample gave rise to the 20 T cell receptor beta chains below, sequenced in a study of radiation and T cells in renal cell carcinoma. Method: immunoSEQ multiplex PCR; TCRdb's copy keeps in-frame clones and lacks some. The sample holds 100,000 to 150,000 clones, around 90% seen once. The time point denotes: blood 2 weeks post-SBRT. Treatment here: 15 Gy SBRT to primary tumor, nephrectomy 4 weeks later. The material sequenced was blood, taken from a patient whose treatment included radiotherapy and nephrectomy. The receptors were gathered from a woman in her 70s with renal cell carcinoma.

This chain uses TRBV19 with TRBJ2-2; the D is unclear. Trimming left V 1 base short and J 6 bases short, with 3 bases between. This CDR3 region has 12 residues. The V gene's germline CDR1 is LNHDA and CDR2 SQIVND (reference sequence). CDR3 in amino acids: CASSIGSGELFF. CDR3 nucleotides: TGTGCCAGTAGTATAGGATCCGGGGAGCTGTTTTTT.

The V gene is TRBV5-1, the J gene TRBJ2-3; 10 nucleotides match TRBD2. The CDR3 is 15 amino acids. The V gene end was trimmed by 0 bases and the J gene end by 3 bases; junction bases not matched to a gene: 1. Germline V CDR1 and CDR2: SGHRS, YFSETQ. DNA of the CDR3: TGCGCCAGCAGCTTGGGTAGCGGGGGGACAGATACGCAGTATTTT. It specifies CASSLGSGGTDTQYF.

The chain carries TRBV27 and TRBJ1-1; possible D gene TRBD1, 5 bases. The V end was cut by 7 bases, the J end by 4 bases, with 13 bases between. The length of the CDR3 is 13 residues. CDR1 MNHEY and CDR2 SMNVEV come from the germline V gene (reference sequence). The CDR3 DNA is TGTGCCAGCACCCGGGGGTTGGGCACTGAAGCTTTCTTT. Translating gives CASTRGLGTEAFF.

The chain recombines TRBV2 with TRBJ2-2; TRBD1 is a possible D gene (5 bases). The V and J ends lost 2 bases and 3 bases respectively, with 10 bases between them. Germline V lookup: CDR1 SNHLY, CDR2 FYNNEI. The CDR3 loop spans 15 amino acids. CDR3 coding DNA: TGTGCCAGCAGTGAACAGGGATTTGACACCGGGGAGCTGTTTTTT. It specifies CASSEQGFDTGELFF.

Here the CDR3 reads CASRWTGTEKLFF. CDR3 sequence (DNA): TGTGCCAGTCGCTGGACAGGTACTGAAAAACTGTTTTTT. This sequence joins TRBV19 and TRBJ1-4, with 7 bases that match TRBD1. Per the germline V gene, CDR1 is LNHDA and CDR2 is SQIVND (reference sequence). CDR3 length equals 13 residues. V shed 8 bases and J 7 bases; nucleotides not matched to a gene: 7.

V gene TRBV28 combines with J gene TRBJ1-2; 11 bases map to TRBD1. Germline V gives CDR1 MDHEN, CDR2 SYDVKM. V shed 6 bases, J shed 8 bases, and the junction held 11 bases outside the gene matches. CDR3 length: 15 residues. The CDR3 is CASRETGQGARGYTF. As DNA, the CDR3 is TGTGCCAGCAGGGAAACTGGACAGGGGGCGAGGGGCTACACCTTC.

This chain joins TRBV7-2 and TRBJ2-2, with 7 bases that match TRBD1. CDR1 is SGHTA and CDR2 is FQGNSA in the germline V gene. This CDR3 contains 15 residues. V lost 3 bases, J lost 4 bases, and 5 bases stayed unmatched. CDR3 sequence reads: CASSLGQPGTGELFF. CDR3 coding DNA: TGTGCCAGCAGCTTGGGACAGCCCGGCACCGGGGAGCTGTTTTTT.

The rearrangement links TRBV15 to TRBJ2-5; D is unclear. The CDR3 has 14 amino acids. Trimming stripped 0 bases from V and 2 bases from J, with 7 bases between. Germline CDR1 and CDR2: LNHNV and YYDKDF (reference sequence). In DNA form, the CDR3 reads TGTGCCACCAGCAGAGATCAGGCACAAGAGACCCAGTACTTC. This sequence encodes CATSRDQAQETQYF.

This clone was seen just once. Other DNA sequences of this sample code for an identical CDR3. The chain recombines TRBV5-1 with TRBJ2-3; D is undetermined. V gave up 0 bases and J gave up 3 bases, with 8 bases separating them. CDR1 and CDR2 from the germline V gene are SGHRS and YFSETQ. The CDR3 is 14 residues long. CDR3 amino acids: CASSLAGITDTQYF. The DNA of the CDR3 is TGCGCCAGCAGCTTGGCCGGAATAACAGATACGCAGTATTTT.

V usage is TRBV6-4 and J usage is TRBJ2-5, with 8 bases matching TRBD2. V was pared by 6 bases and J by 4 bases, with 13 bases of the junction left unmatched. Per germline, CDR1 MRHNA and CDR2 SNTAGT. CDR3 length equals 16 residues. The CDR3 DNA reads as TGTGCCAGCAGAGCCCGGTATCGGGGGGGCCGAGAGACCCAGTACTTC. It specifies CASRARYRGGRETQYF.

The chain combines TRBV7-6 with TRBJ1-2; D is unclear. The germline V and J ends were trimmed by 1 base and 4 bases, with 13 bases remaining between them. CDR1 is SGHVS and CDR2 is FNYEAQ in the germline V gene. The CDR3 is 15 amino acids. The CDR3 bases are TGTGCCAGCAGCTTAGGTACGGGCCGGGGCTATGGCTACACCTTC. It codes for CASSLGTGRGYGYTF.

This clone was seen a handful of times. One end of the junction does not line up with germline, which may come from a read error. CDR3 sequence: CASSVGGGASHEQYF. CDR3 in DNA: TGTGCCAGCAGCGTAGGTGGGGGGGCCTCCCACGAGCAGTACTTC. The chain is built from TRBV9 and TRBJ2-7; possibly TRBD2 for D (7 bases). CDR3 size: 15 residues. Germline CDR1 reads SGDLS; CDR2 reads YYNGEE.

The CDR3 bases are TGTGCCAGTACGGGGACGGCCGTAGATGGCTACACCTTC. It yields the protein CASTGTAVDGYTF. This chain uses TRBV19 with TRBJ1-2; D may be TRBD1 (5 bases). In germline, CDR1 is LNHDA, CDR2 SQIVND (reference sequence). The CDR3 has 13 amino acids. V was clipped by 7 bases and J by 6 bases, with 15 bases between them.

The chain carries TRBV28 and TRBJ1-5; D is perhaps TRBD1 (6 bases). V was shortened by 11 bases and J by 4 bases, with 18 bases between the two germline ends. Germline V lookup: CDR1 MDHEN, CDR2 SYDVKM. This CDR3 is built from 14 residues. The CDR3 bases are TGTGCCGTTAGTACGGGGGCCGGAAATCAGCCCCAGCATTTT. Translating it yields CAVSTGAGNQPQHF.

V usage is TRBV6-6 and J usage is TRBJ1-2, with 12 nucleotides matching TRBD1. The germline gives CDR1 MNHNY, CDR2 SVGAGI (reference sequence). Trimming cost V 2 bases and J 8 bases; bases outside gene matches: 6. There are 15 residues in the CDR3. Here the CDR3 reads CASSYTGQGAWGYTF. The CDR3 DNA reads TGTGCCAGCAGTTACACGGGACAGGGGGCGTGGGGCTACACCTTC.

V is TRBV30 and J is TRBJ1-1; TRBD1 matches at 7 bases. Germline V gene data show CDR1 as GTSNPN and CDR2 as SVGIG (reference sequence). Losses at the gene ends were 3 bases for V and 4 bases for J; bases not matched to a gene: 8. The CDR3 extends over 14 amino acids. As DNA, the CDR3 is TGTGCCTGGAGCATACTACAGGGGACCACTGAAGCTTTCTTT. Protein: CAWSILQGTTEAFF.

This clone has a handful of counts. This chain joins TRBV7-6 and TRBJ2-7, with TRBD1 matching over 8 bases. This CDR3 comprises 13 residues. The V segment lost 3 bases and the J segment 5 bases; nucleotides outside the gene matches: 3. Germline lookup yields CDR1 SGHVS and CDR2 FNYEAQ. The CDR3 sequence is CASSFLQGDEQYF. Here the CDR3 DNA reads TGTGCCAGCAGCTTTTTACAGGGGGACGAGCAGTACTTC.

The V call is TRBV19, the J call TRBJ1-2, with a weak D call TRBD1 (6 bases). V gave up 3 bases and J gave up 9 bases, with 14 bases separating them. CDR1 is LNHDA and CDR2 is SQIVND in the germline V gene (reference sequence). The CDR3 runs to 13 residues. The CDR3 bases are TGTGCCAGTAGTATTGGGGTTGGGGGCCGCTACACCTTC. Its translation is CASSIGVGGRYTF. The full variable domain, its missing parts supplied by reference TRBV19 and TRBJ1-2, is DGGITQSPKYLFRKEGQNVTLSCEQNLNHDAMYWYRQDPGQGLRLIYYSQIVNDFQKGDIAEGYSVSREKKESFPLTVTSAQKNPTAFYLCASSIGVGGRYTFGSGTRLTVV.

The chain couples TRBV6-1 to TRBJ2-7, with TRBD2 identical over 7 bases. The germline gives CDR1 MNHNS, CDR2 SASEGT. The CDR3 is 14 residues long. J was trimmed by 3 bases and V by 0 bases; bases with no gene match: 2. CDR3 amino acids: CASSEASGLYEQYF. For the CDR3, the DNA is TGTGCCAGCAGTGAAGCTAGCGGGCTCTACGAGCAGTACTTC.

The rearrangement uses TRBV5-1 and TRBJ2-1, with 12 positions matching TRBD2. After removal of 0 bases from V and 10 bases from J, the junction contained 17 bases not matched to a gene. The CDR3 covers 19 residues. Germline CDR1 reads SGHRS; CDR2 reads YFSETQ. In DNA form, the CDR3 reads TGCGCCAGCAGCTTGGTCTCTAGCGGGGGGGCAACTATTACTCGGGAGCAGTTCTTC. The encoded protein is CASSLVSSGGATITREQFF.